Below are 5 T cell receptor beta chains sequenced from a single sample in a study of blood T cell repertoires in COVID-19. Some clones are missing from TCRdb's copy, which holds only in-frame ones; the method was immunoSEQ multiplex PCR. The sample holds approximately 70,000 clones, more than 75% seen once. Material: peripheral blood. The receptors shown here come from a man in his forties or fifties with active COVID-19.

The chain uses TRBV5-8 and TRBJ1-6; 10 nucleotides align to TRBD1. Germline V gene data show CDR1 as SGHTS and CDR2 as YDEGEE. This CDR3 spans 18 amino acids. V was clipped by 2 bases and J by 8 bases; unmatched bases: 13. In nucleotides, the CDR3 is TGTGCCAGCAGCTTTAGACAGGGGGCGGCTCCCTTCGATTCACCCCTCCACTTT. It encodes CASSFRQGAAPFDSPLHF.

The CDR3 bases are TGCGCCAGCAGCTTGGTGGGCGGGGCGGCGTACGAGCAGTACTTC. It translates to CASSLVGGAAYEQYF. The chain has TRBV5-1 and TRBJ2-7, with D perhaps matching TRBD2 (6 bases). V lost 0 bases, J lost 4 bases, and 14 bases lay in between. Per germline, CDR1 SGHRS and CDR2 YFSETQ. The length of the CDR3 is 15 residues.

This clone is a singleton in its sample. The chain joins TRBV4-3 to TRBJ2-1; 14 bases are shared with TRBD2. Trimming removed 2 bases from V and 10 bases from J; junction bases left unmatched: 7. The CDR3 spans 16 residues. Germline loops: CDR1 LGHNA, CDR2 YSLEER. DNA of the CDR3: TGCGCCAGCAGCCAAATGCGGGGACTAGCGGGGGTGGAGCAGTTCTTC. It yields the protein CASSQMRGLAGVEQFF.

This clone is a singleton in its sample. The CDR3 is CASSPSGLAGTDTQYF. The CDR3 DNA reads as TGTGCCAGCAGCCCGTCTGGACTAGCGGGCACAGATACGCAGTATTTT. The chain employs TRBV7-7 and TRBJ2-3; 10 nucleotides align to TRBD2. J lost 1 base, V lost 5 bases, and 6 bases had no gene match. This CDR3 is built from 16 residues. Per germline, CDR1 SSHAT and CDR2 FNYEAQ (reference sequence). The whole variable domain, remainder taken from reference TRBV7-7 and TRBJ2-3, is GAGVSQSPRYKVTKRGQDVTLRCDPISSHATLYWYQQALGQGPEFLTYFNYEAQPDKSGLPSDRFSAERPEGSISTLTIQRTEQRDSAMYRCASSPSGLAGTDTQYFGPGTRLTVL.

CDR3 loop: CASSGGPGEFGEQFF. CDR3 in DNA: TGTGCCAGCAGCGGGGGCCCGGGCGAGTTTGGTGAGCAGTTCTTC. The J gene is TRBJ2-1, the V gene TRBV5-4, with a tentative D call TRBD1 (6 bases). The length of the CDR3 is 15 residues. From germline, CDR1 is SGHNT and CDR2 YYREEE (reference sequence). Trimming pared 4 bases from V and 9 bases from J, leaving 20 bases between.